This T cell receptor beta chain was sequenced for a study of T cell changes during pregnancy in multiple sclerosis. The method was immunoSEQ multiplex PCR; TCRdb's version includes in-frame clones alone and lacks a portion of them. The sample lists approximately 52,000 clones; about nine tenths were seen once. Material: CD4+ T cells from peripheral blood mononuclear cells, obtained after pregnancy. The receptor was isolated from a female donor with multiple sclerosis, enrolled in a pregnancy study.

CDR3: CASSLEVGTSGSSYNEQFF. In DNA, the CDR3 is TGTGCCAGCAGCTTAGAAGTAGGGACTAGCGGGAGCTCCTACAATGAGCAGTTCTTC. The gene calls are TRBV11-3 and TRBJ2-1; 14 bases align to TRBD2. The length of the CDR3 is 19 residues. Germline loops: CDR1 SGHNT, CDR2 YENEEA. Germline trimming cut 0 bases from V and 0 bases from J; bases unmatched to any gene: 4. Using reference TRBV11-3 and TRBJ2-1 for the parts outside the CDR3, the full variable domain is EAGVVQSPRYKIIEKKQPVAFWCNPISGHNTLYWYLQNLGQGPELLIRYENEEAVDDSQLPKDRFSAERLKGVDSTLKIQPAELGDSAVYLCASSLEVGTSGSSYNEQFFGPGTRLTVL.